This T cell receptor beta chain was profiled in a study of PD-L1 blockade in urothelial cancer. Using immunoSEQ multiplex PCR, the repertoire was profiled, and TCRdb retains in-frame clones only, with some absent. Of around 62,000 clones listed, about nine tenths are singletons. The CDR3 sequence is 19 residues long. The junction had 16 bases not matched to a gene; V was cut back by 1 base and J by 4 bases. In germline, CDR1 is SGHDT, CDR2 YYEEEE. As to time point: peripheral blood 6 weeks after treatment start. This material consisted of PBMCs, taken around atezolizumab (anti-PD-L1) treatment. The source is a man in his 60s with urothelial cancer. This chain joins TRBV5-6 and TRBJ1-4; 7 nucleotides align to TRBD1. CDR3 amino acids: CASSLSYWGDREYNEKLFF. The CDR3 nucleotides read TGTGCCAGCAGCTTGTCGTATTGGGGAGACAGGGAGTATAATGAAAAACTGTTTTTT. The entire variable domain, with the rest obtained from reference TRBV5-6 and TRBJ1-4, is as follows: DAGVTQSPTHLIKTRGQQVTLRCSPKSGHDTVSWYQQALGQGPQFIFQYYEEEERQRGNFPDRFSGHQFPNYSSELNVNALLLGDSALYLCASSLSYWGDREYNEKLFFGSGTQLSVL.